These 16 T cell receptor beta chains share one sample of origin, sequenced in a study of vaccination and CD4 T cells after COVID-19. The antigens these receptors bind are not known. At the Johns Hopkins FTIC core, DNA taken from cultured CD4+ T cells was sequenced by way of the Oncomine TCR Beta short-read assay. TCRdb re-analysed the PCR reads in MiXCR, keeping a single row per CDR3 protein. The table lists about 20,000 distinct CDR3 sequences, roughly 50% of them singletons. The sample's treatment: 10-day PBMC culture with coronavirus spike peptide pools or control peptides (ViraFEST assay). Sequencing was carried out using CD4+ T cells from blood, cultured in vitro. The receptors here all came from a human donor who had recovered from COVID-19.

The sample holds one count of this clonotype. The rearrangement links TRBV20-1 to TRBJ2-3, with 11 bases identical to TRBD2. The V segment lost 0 bases and the J segment 3 bases; nucleotides outside the gene matches: 8. CDR3 length equals 17 residues. CDR1 is DFQATT and CDR2 is SNEGSKA in the germline V gene (reference sequence). The CDR3 DNA is TGCAGTGCTAGAGATCCGGCTAGCGGGAGGATAACAGATACGCAGTATTTT. Translation gives CSARDPASGRITDTQYF.

The V gene is TRBV28, the J gene TRBJ1-1; D unclear. The CDR3 spans 14 residues. V was cut by 6 bases and J by 6 bases, with 17 bases left in between. CDR1 MDHEN and CDR2 SYDVKM come from the germline V gene. The CDR3 DNA follows: TGTGCCAGCAGCCAACTAACGGGGTTACCTGAAGCTTTCTTT. Amino acids: CASSQLTGLPEAFF.

This clonotype has only a few counts. The chain links TRBV27 to TRBJ2-2; tentative D call: TRBD2 (7 bases). The CDR3 has 15 residues. Trimming shortened V by 2 bases and J by 4 bases, and 11 bases separated the two germline ends. CDR1 and CDR2 from the germline V gene are MNHEY and SMNVEV (reference sequence). CDR3: CASSLRGGGTGELFF. The CDR3, as DNA: TGTGCCAGCAGTTTAAGGGGGGGAGGCACCGGGGAGCTGTTTTTT.

The chain combines TRBV7-2 with TRBJ1-1, with D hard to call. Germline CDR1 SGHTA, CDR2 FQGNSA. Trimming took 5 bases from V and 1 from J, leaving 11 bases between them. This CDR3 is 14 amino acids long. The DNA of the CDR3 is TGTGCCAGCAGCCCGCAGACGGCGAACACTGAAGCTTTCTTT. Translating gives CASSPQTANTEAFF.

The gene calls are TRBV6-5 and TRBJ2-7; weak D call: TRBD1 (6 bases). Germline CDR1 reads MNHEY; CDR2 reads SVGAGI. Trimming shortened V by 2 bases and J by 5 bases, and 19 bases separated the two germline ends. CDR3 length equals 16 residues. CDR3 sequence (DNA): TGTGCCAGCAGTTACCTCTCTGGGGCAGGGGCTCACGAGCAGTACTTC. Translation: CASSYLSGAGAHEQYF.

This clonotype was counted between two and nine times. The chain combines TRBV20-1 with TRBJ1-2; 8 nucleotides agree with TRBD1. Germline loops: CDR1 DFQATT, CDR2 SNEGSKA (reference sequence). CDR3 length: 13 residues. V lost 6 bases, J lost 2 bases, and 5 bases stayed unmatched. The CDR3 DNA is TGCAGTGCATCGACAGGGGCCAACTATGGCTACACCTTC. Translation: CSASTGANYGYTF.

The chain combines TRBV5-4 with TRBJ1-2, with D tentatively TRBD1 (6 bases). Germline loops: CDR1 SGHNT, CDR2 YYREEE (reference sequence). The V gene lost 4 bases and the J gene lost 0 bases, with 22 bases spanning the gap. The CDR3 runs 18 residues. CDR3 sequence: CASSPTIYRVRTNYGYTF. The DNA of the CDR3 is TGTGCCAGCAGCCCCACCATTTACAGGGTCCGGACTAACTATGGCTACACCTTC.

This chain uses TRBV6-1 with TRBJ1-6; D remains ambiguous. Germline loops: CDR1 MNHNS, CDR2 SASEGT. The CDR3 spans 12 residues. The V end was cut by 3 bases, the J end by 11 bases, with 8 bases between. The CDR3 sequence is CASSEVRPPLHF. CDR3 nucleotides: TGTGCCAGCAGTGAGGTTCGTCCACCCCTCCACTTT.

The chain couples TRBV6-2 or TRBV6-3 to TRBJ2-3; a weak D match, TRBD2 (6 bases). CDR3 size: 15 residues. Deletions cut 6 bases from V and 0 bases from J, with 13 bases between. Germline V gene sequence: CDR1 MNHEY, CDR2 SVGEGT. Here the CDR3 reads CASREIGSSTDTQYF. CDR3 coding DNA: TGTGCCAGCAGAGAGATCGGGAGCAGCACAGATACGCAGTATTTT.

V usage is TRBV6-1 and J usage is TRBJ1-2, with unresolved D. The CDR3 has 14 amino acids. V was trimmed by 1 base and J by 3 bases, leaving 9 bases between them. Per the germline V gene, CDR1 is MNHNS and CDR2 is SASEGT. The CDR3 bases are TGTGCCAGCAGTGAAGAGACCATCGACTATGGCTACACCTTC. The encoded protein is CASSEETIDYGYTF.

The CDR3: CSAKPGLRGDTQYF. The CDR3 DNA is TGCAGTGCCAAGCCGGGACTGCGCGGAGATACGCAGTATTTT. V and J are TRBV20-1 and TRBJ2-3; possibly TRBD2 for D (6 bases). This CDR3 is built from 14 residues. CDR1 and CDR2 (germline): DFQATT, SNEGSKA (reference sequence). V lost 6 bases and J 5 bases, leaving 18 bases between the germline ends.

For the CDR3, the DNA is TGTGCCAGTAGTTCTCAGACAGGGGGCATCTATGGCTACACCTTC. This encodes CASSSQTGGIYGYTF. The chain recombines TRBV19 with TRBJ1-2; 10 bases map to TRBD1. J lost 4 bases, V lost 5 bases, and 7 bases had no gene match. Germline values: CDR1 LNHDA, CDR2 SQIVND (reference sequence). The CDR3 loop spans 15 amino acids.

The chain joins TRBV19 to TRBJ1-5; maybe TRBD1 (5 bases). The CDR3 is 14 amino acids. Germline V CDR1 and CDR2: LNHDA, SQIVND (reference sequence). The V end lost 0 bases, the J end lost 2 bases, and 5 bases lay between the germline ends. The CDR3 DNA reads as TGTGCCAGTAGTATAGAGGGGGGCAATCAGCCCCAGCATTTT. As protein: CASSIEGGNQPQHF.

This clonotype was detected a few times. The gene calls are TRBV12-3 or TRBV12-4 and TRBJ1-1; tentatively, D is TRBD1 (5 bases). V lost 6 bases to trimming and J lost 1 base, with 15 bases between them. The CDR3 extends over 15 amino acids. The CDR3 protein is CASSTHITGNTEAFF. In nucleotides, the CDR3 is TGTGCCAGCAGCACCCATATTACAGGGAACACTGAAGCTTTCTTT.

The CDR3 sequence: CASRNHWRYNQPQHF. For the CDR3, the DNA is TGTGCCAGCAGAAACCATTGGCGTTACAATCAGCCCCAGCATTTT. The rearrangement joins TRBV28 to TRBJ1-5, with D hard to call. From germline, CDR1 is MDHEN and CDR2 SYDVKM. V was clipped by 6 bases and J by 3 bases, with 15 bases between them. This CDR3 contains 15 residues. The full variable domain, with the rest looked up from reference TRBV28 and TRBJ1-5, is DVKVTQSSRYLVKRTGEKVFLECVQDMDHENMFWYRQDPGLGLRLIYFSYDVKMKEKGDIPEGYSVSREKKERFSLILESASTNQTSMYLCASRNHWRYNQPQHFGDGTRLSIL.

The rearrangement uses TRBV9 and TRBJ2-1; D remains unclear. The CDR3 length is 16 residues. Trimming stripped 4 bases from V and 1 base from J, with 15 bases between. In germline, CDR1 is SGDLS, CDR2 YYNGEE. The CDR3 protein is CASSPRWATSYNEQFF. The CDR3 nucleotides are TGTGCCAGCAGCCCTAGATGGGCGACATCCTACAATGAGCAGTTCTTC.